This T cell receptor (beta chain) is from a study of T cells in Graves' hyperthyroidism and ophthalmopathy. Whole-study findings and limits: Blood shared most expanded thyroid clonotypes above 0.001. Stable hyperthyroidism and ophthalmopathy were separated using 13 V-J signatures.

The CDR3 regions of TCR beta were amplified from RNA transcripts. RT-PCR in the first round (using the HTBI primer set) targeted the TCR CDR3. TCRdb ran MiXCR on the multiplex PCR reads and lists one entry per CDR3 protein. Seen here are about 570,000 distinct CDR3 sequences, about 43% observed once, and the top ten hold around 20%. Exclusion of patients followed from uncontrolled infection, other autoimmune disease, pregnancy or lactation. The diagnoses drew upon clinical symptoms, serum thyroxine and TRAb, thyroid ultrasound and orbital computed tomography. CDR1 and CDR2 (germline): DFQATT, SNEGSKA (reference sequence). The CDR3 covers 15 residues. On this clonotype: Its antigen is undetermined.

This chain links TRBV20-1 with TRBJ1-2, with 7 positions matching TRBD1. Sequenced sample: peripheral blood or thyroid tissue (not recorded which). The receptor was isolated from an adult woman with Graves' disease, either hyperthyroidism or ophthalmopathy (not recorded which). CDR3 region: CGGRDLTGKHYGYTF. Here the CDR3 DNA reads TGCGGCGGTAGAGATTTGACAGGGAAGCACTATGGCTACACCTTC.